The 6 T cell receptor beta chains below were found in one sample sequenced in a study of CD8+CD57+ T cells in acquired aplastic anemia. The authors sequenced patients whose flow cytometry had shown CD8+CD57+ cell expansion. TCR beta VDJ and CDR3 profiling used genomic DNA as template. TCRdb redid the calling of the reads with MiXCR, one entry per CDR3 protein. The table has around 150,000 distinct CDR3 sequences, roughly 43% seen once. Sample: sorted CD4+, CD8+, or CD8+CD57+ T cells (not recorded which) from PBMCs. These receptors all come from a human donor with aplastic anemia.

The sample holds many counts of this clonotype. The chain joins TRBV29-1 to TRBJ2-5; 8 bases agree with TRBD2. Germline CDR1 SQVTM, CDR2 ANQGSEA. This CDR3 region has 10 residues. CDR3 DNA: TGCAGAGCGGGAGCAGAGACCCAGTACTTC. It is translated as CRAGAETQYF. Full variable domain (rest looked up from reference TRBV29-1 and TRBJ2-5): SAVISQKPSRDICQRGTSLTIQCQVDSQVTMMFWYRQQPGQSLTLIATANQGSEATYESGFVIDKFPISRPNLTFSTLTVSNMSPEDSSIYLCRAGAETQYFGPGTRLLVL.

The V gene is TRBV9, the J gene TRBJ2-2, with a tentative D call TRBD2 (6 bases). The CDR3 extends over 17 amino acids. Germline CDR1 and CDR2: SGDLS and YYNGEE. V dropped 4 bases and J dropped 4 bases, with 20 bases sitting between them. CDR3 nucleotides: TGTGCCAGCAGCTCTTGGGCGGGGATCGTCGTCACCGGGGAGCTGTTTTTT. Protein sequence: CASSSWAGIVVTGELFF.

The chain joins TRBV7-3 to TRBJ2-7; D call uncertain. CDR1 SGHTA and CDR2 FQGTGA come from the germline V gene. Trimming left V 2 bases short and J 7 bases short, with 9 bases between. CDR3 length: 12 residues. Written as DNA, the CDR3 is TGTGCCAGCAGCTTAGACTTCGGTGAGCAGTACTTC. It translates to CASSLDFGEQYF.

Only a few counts were recorded for this clonotype. A read error may explain this, as a much larger clone is one base away. The chain couples TRBV2 to TRBJ2-6; D is perhaps TRBD1 or TRBD2 (5 bases each). The CDR3 covers 16 residues. Germline V gives CDR1 SNHLY, CDR2 FYNNEI. This CDR3 is CASGEGTNSGANVLTF. The CDR3, as DNA: TGTGCCAGCGGTGAAGGGACGAACTCTGGGGCCAACGTCCTGACTTTC.

The chain joins TRBV11-3 to TRBJ2-1; D uncertain. Trimming took 6 bases from V and 2 from J, leaving 14 bases between them. Germline V CDR1 and CDR2: SGHNT, YENEEA. The CDR3 consists of 15 residues. Written as DNA, the CDR3 is TGTGCCAGCAGTCAAGGGCCAGTAACCTACAATGAGCAGTTCTTC. Translating gives CASSQGPVTYNEQFF.

CDR3 region: CASSPQYNEQFF. The CDR3 nucleotides read TGTGCCAGTAGTCCTCAATACAATGAGCAGTTCTTC. The chain joins TRBV19 to TRBJ2-1; D remains unclear. The length of the CDR3 is 12 residues. V was pared by 5 bases and J by 4 bases, with 6 bases between. Per germline, CDR1 LNHDA and CDR2 SQIVND (reference sequence).